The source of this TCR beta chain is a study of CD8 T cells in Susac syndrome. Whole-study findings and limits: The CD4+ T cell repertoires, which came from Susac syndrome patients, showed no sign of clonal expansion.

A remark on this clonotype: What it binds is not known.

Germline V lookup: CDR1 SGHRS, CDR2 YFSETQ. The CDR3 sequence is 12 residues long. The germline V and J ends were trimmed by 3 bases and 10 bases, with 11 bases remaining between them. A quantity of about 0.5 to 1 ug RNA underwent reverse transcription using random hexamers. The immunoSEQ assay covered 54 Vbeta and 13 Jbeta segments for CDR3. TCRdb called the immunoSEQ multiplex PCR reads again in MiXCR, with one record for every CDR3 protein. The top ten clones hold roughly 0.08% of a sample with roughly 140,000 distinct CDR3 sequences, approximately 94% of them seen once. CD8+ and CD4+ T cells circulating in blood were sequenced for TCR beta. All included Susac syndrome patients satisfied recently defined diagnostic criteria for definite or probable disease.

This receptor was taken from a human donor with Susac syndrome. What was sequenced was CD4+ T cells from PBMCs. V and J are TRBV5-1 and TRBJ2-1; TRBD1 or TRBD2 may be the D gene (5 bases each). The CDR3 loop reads CASSYARGEQFF. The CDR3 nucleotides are TGCGCCAGCAGCTACGCTCGGGGCGAGCAGTTCTTC. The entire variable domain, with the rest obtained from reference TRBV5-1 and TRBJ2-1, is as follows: KAGVTQTPRYLIKTRGQQVTLSCSPISGHRSVSWYQQTPGQGLQFLFEYFSETQRNKGNFPGRFSGRQFSNSRSEMNVSTLELGDSALYLCASSYARGEQFFGPGTRLTVL.